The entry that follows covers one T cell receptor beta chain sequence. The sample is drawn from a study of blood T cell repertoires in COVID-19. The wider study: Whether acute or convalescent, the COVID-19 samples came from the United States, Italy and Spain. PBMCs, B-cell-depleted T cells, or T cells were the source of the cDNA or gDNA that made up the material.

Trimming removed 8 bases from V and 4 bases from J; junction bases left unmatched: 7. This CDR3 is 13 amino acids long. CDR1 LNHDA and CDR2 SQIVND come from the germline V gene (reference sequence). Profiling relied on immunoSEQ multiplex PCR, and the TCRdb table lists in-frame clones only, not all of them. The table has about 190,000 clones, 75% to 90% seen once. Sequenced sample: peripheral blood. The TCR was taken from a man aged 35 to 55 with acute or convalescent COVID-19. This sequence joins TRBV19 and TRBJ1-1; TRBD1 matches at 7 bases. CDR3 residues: CASYRGSGTEAFF. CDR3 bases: TGTGCCAGTTACAGGGGAAGCGGCACTGAAGCTTTCTTT.